This TCR beta chain stems from a study of preoperative IRX-2 immunotherapy in early breast cancer. The treatment denotes: preoperative locoregional IRX-2 cytokine immunotherapy. Samples came from a phase Ib trial of preoperative locoregional IRX-2 cytokine immunotherapy. Profiled with immunoSEQ multiplex PCR; TCRdb holds only in-frame clones, not every one. Of 30,000 or so clones in the sample, about four fifths were seen once. Germline V lookup: CDR1 MNHGY, CDR2 SAAAGT. CDR3 length: 16 amino acids. V dropped 4 bases and J dropped 1; count of bases not matched to a gene: 8. V is TRBV6-8 and J is TRBJ2-3; 7 nucleotides agree with TRBD1. Sequences were derived from lymph node tissue, sampled from a patient treated with IRX-2 immunotherapy. The TCR originated in a human donor with breast cancer. The CDR3 protein is CASSSLRDSRTDTQYF. CDR3 nucleotides: TGTGCCAGCAGTTCTCTCCGGGACAGTCGCACAGATACGCAGTATTTT.